Below, 3 T cell receptor beta chains from the same sample are listed, as sequenced in a study of shared clonotypes between healthy human individuals. TCRdb's copy holds only in-frame clones and misses some; the assay was immunoSEQ multiplex PCR. The sample shows a few million clones, more than 90% of them seen only once. Specimen: naive CD4+ T cells sorted from blood. Subset described: CD45RA+ positively selected. The receptors shown here come from a man aged 18 to 30 in good health.

This rearrangement joins TRBV4-1 to TRBJ2-5; 9 positions match TRBD1. Germline assignment: CDR1 MGHRA and CDR2 YSYEKL. The CDR3 length is 18 residues. J lost 2 bases, V lost 3 bases, and 13 bases had no gene match. The CDR3 coding sequence is TGCGCCAGCAGCCATCCCCCCGGGACAGGGTCCCTGCAAGAGACCCAGTACTTC. Translation: CASSHPPGTGSLQETQYF.

The CDR3 coding sequence is TGTGCCAGCGGGACTAGCGCGAGCTCCTACGAGCAGTACTTC. It yields the protein CASGTSASSYEQYF. The chain uses TRBV10-3 and TRBJ2-5; 10 nucleotides line up with TRBD2. The DNA end lines up better with TRBJ2-7; the J call may be wrong. Germline CDR1 reads ENHRY; CDR2 reads SYGVKD. The CDR3 has 14 amino acids.

This chain joins TRBV6-1 and TRBJ2-2; D is ambiguous. This CDR3 is built from 15 residues. CDR1 and CDR2 (germline): MNHNS, SASEGT. V was cut by 8 bases and J by 3 bases, with 16 bases left in between. The CDR3 DNA is TGTGCCAGCCGTAGACTCCGAATCGACACCGGGGAGCTGTTTTTT. Its translation is CASRRLRIDTGELFF.